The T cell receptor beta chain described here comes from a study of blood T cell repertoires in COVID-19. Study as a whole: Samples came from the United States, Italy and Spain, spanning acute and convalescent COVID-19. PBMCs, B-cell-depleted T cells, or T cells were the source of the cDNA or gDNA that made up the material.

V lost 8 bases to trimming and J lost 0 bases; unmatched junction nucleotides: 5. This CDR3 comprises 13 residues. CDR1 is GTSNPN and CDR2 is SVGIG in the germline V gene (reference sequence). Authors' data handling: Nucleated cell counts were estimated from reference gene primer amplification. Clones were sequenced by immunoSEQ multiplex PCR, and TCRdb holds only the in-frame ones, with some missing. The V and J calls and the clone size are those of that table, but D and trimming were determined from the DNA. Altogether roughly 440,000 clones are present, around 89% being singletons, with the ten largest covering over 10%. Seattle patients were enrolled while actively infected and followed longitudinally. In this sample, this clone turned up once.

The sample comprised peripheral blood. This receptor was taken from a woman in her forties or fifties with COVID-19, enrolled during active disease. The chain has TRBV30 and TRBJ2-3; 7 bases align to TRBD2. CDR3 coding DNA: TGTGCCGGGGGGGATTCTAGCACAGATACGCAGTATTTT. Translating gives CAGGDSSTDTQYF.